The rows below give T cell receptor beta chains drawn from one sample of a study of regulatory T cells in long-lasting Graves disease. MiXCR was run by TCRdb on the multiplex PCR reads, yielding one entry per CDR3 protein. The data contain 500,000 to 700,000 distinct CDR3 sequences, approximately 31% of them seen just once; the ten biggest clones take up around 42%. Sequences were derived from peripheral blood mononuclear cells (PBMCs), sampled when the disease was refractory, from a patient treated with antithyroid drugs. These receptors came from a female donor with Graves disease. Both conserved end residues are part of each CDR3. The order of the fields is V gene, D gene, clone size, J gene, CDR3 protein, CDR3 DNA. D genes are given only for firm matches. Clone size is not always given. Where it is, it says once, few, many or a class for expanded clones.

TRBV7-9,TRBD1,.,TRBJ2-2,CASSLFTRGQGTGELFF,TGTGCCAGCAGCTTATTCACTAGGGGACAGGGAACCGGGGAGCTGTTTTTT
TRBV12-3/TRBV12-4,.,.,TRBJ2-7,CASGNHEQYF,TGTGCCAGCGGCAACCACGAGCAGTACTTC
TRBV28,.,many,TRBJ1-1,CASSLTDTNTEAFF,TGTGCCAGCAGTTTAACAGACACGAACACTGAAGCTTTCTTT
TRBV12-3/TRBV12-4,.,few,TRBJ2-5,CASSSNRQETQYF,TGTGCCAGCAGTTCTAACCGCCAAGAGACCCAGTACTTC
TRBV27,.,.,TRBJ2-5,CASSYRTPETQYF,TGTGCCAGCAGTTACCGGACCCCAGAGACCCAGTACTTC
TRBV12-3/TRBV12-4,TRBD2,.,TRBJ2-1,CASSSTRDYYNEQFF,TGTGCCAGCAGTTCGACCCGGGACTACTACAATGAGCAGTTCTTC
TRBV6-9,.,many,TRBJ1-2,CASSYSLNANYGYTF,TGTGCCAGCAGTTACTCCCTGAATGCAAACTATGGCTACACCTTC
TRBV20-1,.,few,TRBJ1-2,CSASSGFENYGYTF,TGCAGTGCTAGTTCTGGATTTGAGAACTATGGCTACACCTTC
TRBV10-1,TRBD1,few,TRBJ1-1,CASSAGTGGTAFF,TGCGCCAGCAGCGCCGGGACAGGGGGTACGGCTTTCTTT
TRBV6-1,TRBD1,few,TRBJ1-5,CASSERGTGGNQPQHF,TGTGCCAGCAGTGAACGGGGGACAGGGGGCAATCAGCCCCAGCATTTT
TRBV6-5,TRBD1,.,TRBJ1-6,CASSYSRDRINSPLHF,TGTGCCAGCAGTTACTCCCGGGACAGGATTAATTCACCCCTCCACTTT
TRBV27,TRBD1,.,TRBJ1-1,CASTEGARTEAFF,TGTGCCAGCACGGAGGGGGCGAGGACTGAAGCTTTCTTT
TRBV6-1,.,.,TRBJ1-3,CASQPGLSGNTIYF,TGTGCCAGCCAGCCAGGACTCTCTGGAAACACCATATATTTT
TRBV29-1,TRBD2,.,TRBJ2-7,CSVESPGLSPYEQYF,TGCAGCGTTGAGTCCCCGGGACTATCTCCCTACGAGCAGTACTTC
TRBV28,TRBD1,many,TRBJ1-6,CASRPRTGGLYNSPLHF,TGTGCCAGCAGACCGAGGACAGGAGGCCTCTATAATTCACCCCTCCACTTT
TRBV7-2,TRBD1,.,TRBJ2-5,CASRHQPGQGSETQYF,TGTGCCAGCAGACACCAACCGGGACAGGGATCAGAGACCCAGTACTTC